Ten or more counts support the clone carrying this TCR beta chain. The source of the sample is a study of T cells in Graves' hyperthyroidism and ophthalmopathy. Amplification targeted TCR beta CDR3 regions from RNA transcripts. HTBI primers drove first-round RT-PCR of the TCR CDR3. TCRdb independently ran MiXCR on the multiplex PCR reads; one entry per CDR3 protein. Among a few hundred thousand distinct CDR3 sequences, roughly 15% were seen once, and the ten largest hold roughly 35%. The CDR3 sequence is 13 residues long. V lost 6 bases and J 2 bases, leaving 13 bases between the germline ends. The germline gives CDR1 SQVTM, CDR2 ANQGSEA.

This chain joins TRBV29-1 and TRBJ1-1; no clear D gene. The sequencing input was blood. The source of this sequence is a middle-aged woman with Graves' ophthalmopathy. The CDR3 region has the DNA TGCAGCGTCGTAAACCGGGAAAACACTGAAGCTTTCTTT. Translating it yields CSVVNRENTEAFF.